Listed here are 25 T cell receptor beta chains from one sample, sequenced in a study of metastatic and nonmetastatic thyroid tumors (dated by TCRdb to about 2020). None of the patients had been given any treatment before thyroid surgery. Library method: PCR. Sequenced on an Illumina HiSeq 4000. In-frame beta chains were kept once TCRdb had trimmed the public reads at Q25 with fastp and called clones with MiXCR. For this sample the table gives approximately 90,000 clones, of which approximately 11% were detected only once. The leading ten clones occupy roughly 12% of the sample. The sequenced sample consisted of blood. Receptor source: a female donor with papillary thyroid cancer or a benign thyroid nodule (not recorded which). Some clones in this sample may be carry-over from other donors' samples.

Comments on this clone: A read error may be the cause here, since a much bigger clone is one base away. The sample holds other DNA sequences that translate to the same CDR3. The V and J genes are TRBV20-1 and TRBJ2-5; possibly TRBD1 for D (5 bases). Per germline, CDR1 DFQATT and CDR2 SNEGSKA (reference sequence). The CDR3 runs to 12 residues. CDR3 sequence (DNA): TGCAGTGCTAGACAGGGAAGAGAGACACAGTACTTC. Amino acid sequence: CSARQGRETQYF.

This clone has a count of ten or more. The rearrangement links TRBV12-5 to TRBJ2-7; 10 bases line up with TRBD1. Germline loops: CDR1 LGHNT, CDR2 FRNRAP. There are 19 residues in the CDR3. V lost 6 bases to trimming and J lost 5 bases; unmatched junction nucleotides: 22. The CDR3 bases are TGTGCTAGTGGCAAAAGCACCTCCGGGACAGGGGTGAACTTGGACGAGCAGTACTTC. It codes for CASGKSTSGTGVNLDEQYF.

The sample holds many counts of this clone. The chain joins TRBV12-3 or TRBV12-4 to TRBJ2-5, with D unresolved. The V end lost 2 bases, the J end lost 3 bases, and 16 bases lay between the germline ends. The CDR3 contains 16 residues. CDR3 DNA: TGTGCCAGCAGTTTAACTGGGCTGGTTAAAGAAGAGACCCAGTACTTC. Its translation: CASSLTGLVKEETQYF.

There are many counts of this clone. The chain links TRBV5-6 to TRBJ2-1, with 9 bases identical to TRBD2. CDR1 and CDR2 from the germline V gene are SGHDT and YYEEEE. CDR3 length equals 17 residues. V lost 1 base and J lost 2; bases outside the gene matches: 7. In DNA form, the CDR3 reads TGTGCCAGCAGCTTGTTAGCGGGAGAGGTGGCCTACAATGAGCAGTTCTTC. Its protein product is CASSLLAGEVAYNEQFF.

This chain uses TRBV20-1 with TRBJ2-2; maybe TRBD1 (6 bases). Deletions cut 2 bases from V and 10 bases from J, with 23 bases between. Germline V CDR1 and CDR2: DFQATT, SNEGSKA (reference sequence). The CDR3 consists of 16 residues. The chain's CDR3 is CSARKNPGVAVVELFF. The CDR3 nucleotides read TGCAGTGCTAGAAAAAACCCAGGGGTCGCGGTCGTGGAGCTGTTTTTT.

This clone was seen ten or more times. This chain joins TRBV18 and TRBJ1-5; no firm D call. The CDR3 loop spans 13 amino acids. CDR1 and CDR2 from the germline V gene are KGHSH and LQKENI. Trimming pared 6 bases from V and 7 bases from J, leaving 13 bases between. The CDR3 loop reads CASSPGLNQPQHF. DNA of the CDR3: TGTGCCAGCTCCCCGGGCCTCAACCAGCCCCAGCATTTT.

This clone was detected many times. The J gene is TRBJ1-1, the V gene TRBV4-3, with a weak D call TRBD1 (6 bases). CDR1 is LGHNA, CDR2 YSLEER, per germline. Trimming stripped 0 bases from V and 3 bases from J, with 8 bases between. The CDR3 totals 14 residues. CDR3 loop: CASSQDRQDTEAFF. The CDR3 bases are TGCGCCAGCAGCCAAGATCGACAGGACACTGAAGCTTTCTTT.

At least ten counts were recorded for this clone. The chain uses TRBV2 and TRBJ2-4, with 9 bases matching TRBD1. Germline assignment: CDR1 SNHLY and CDR2 FYNNEI. V was pared by 6 bases and J by 2 bases, with 11 bases of the junction left unmatched. The CDR3 consists of 17 residues. This CDR3 reads CASSSPVGQGTKNIQYF. Written as DNA, the CDR3 is TGTGCCAGCAGCTCCCCCGTAGGACAGGGGACCAAAAACATTCAGTACTTC.

To note about this clone: A much larger clonotype is one base distant, so this may be a read error. The sample holds other DNA sequences that translate to the same CDR3. The CDR3: CAISDTDTQYF. CDR3 nucleotide sequence: TGTGCCATCAGTGACACTGATACGCAGTATTTT. J is TRBJ2-3 and V is TRBV10-3; D ambiguous. There are 11 residues in the CDR3. Germline CDR1 ENHRY, CDR2 SYGVKD. V lost 3 bases to trimming and J lost 6 bases, with 4 bases between them.

Ten or more counts support this clone. The V and J genes are TRBV6-1 and TRBJ1-1, with unresolved D. Trimming took off 7 bases at V and 4 bases at J, with 13 bases between the two ends. CDR1 MNHNS and CDR2 SASEGT come from the germline V gene. The CDR3 sequence is 13 residues long. This chain's CDR3 is CASKFIGVTEAFF. The CDR3 DNA follows: TGTGCCAGCAAATTTATCGGGGTCACTGAAGCTTTCTTT.

This clone was counted many times. Other DNA sequences in the sample encode the same CDR3. The rearrangement uses TRBV6-1 and TRBJ2-1; no reliable D call. Looked up from germline, CDR1 is MNHNS and CDR2 is SASEGT. This CDR3 is 11 amino acids long. V was shortened by 5 bases and J by 4 bases, with 3 bases between the two germline ends. The CDR3 sequence: CASSRYNEQFF. Here the CDR3 DNA reads TGTGCCAGCAGTAGGTACAATGAGCAGTTCTTC.

This clone was picked up a small number of times. The chain has TRBV6-4 and TRBJ2-1; D not certain. V shed 5 bases and J shed 12 bases, with 14 bases lying between them. This CDR3 comprises 12 residues. In germline, CDR1 is MRHNA, CDR2 SNTAGT. CDR3: CASSHYPLSQFF. In DNA form, the CDR3 reads TGTGCCAGCAGTCACTACCCTTTATCGCAGTTCTTC.

The sample holds a few counts of this clone. The chain joins TRBV2 to TRBJ2-7; maybe TRBD1 (5 bases). The germline V gene encodes CDR1 SNHLY and CDR2 FYNNEI. This CDR3 has 11 residues. The germline V and J ends were trimmed by 8 bases and 5 bases, with 10 bases remaining between them. The CDR3: CASHWGHEQYF. The CDR3 nucleotides read TGTGCCAGCCATTGGGGCCACGAGCAGTACTTC.

This clone was seen at least ten times. The chain uses TRBV9 and TRBJ2-1, with TRBD2 matching over 12 bases. The junction had 5 bases not matched to a gene; V was cut back by 2 bases and J by 5 bases. This CDR3 has 16 residues. Germline assignment: CDR1 SGDLS and CDR2 YYNGEE. The CDR3 DNA is TGTGCCAGCAGCGTCGGCGGACTAGCGGGGAACAATGAGCAGTTCTTC. Its translation is CASSVGGLAGNNEQFF.

Ten or more counts support this clone. The chain is built from TRBV15 and TRBJ2-3; D is unclear. The CDR3 sequence is 17 residues long. Trimming cost V 1 base and J 3 bases, with 17 bases left between them. Looked up from germline, CDR1 is LNHNV and CDR2 is YYDKDF (reference sequence). CDR3 region: CATSRGLGSIVTDTQYF. The CDR3 DNA sequence: TGTGCCACCAGCAGAGGTCTGGGCAGCATCGTTACAGATACGCAGTATTTT.

This clone was detected many times. The chain joins TRBV6-2 or TRBV6-3 to TRBJ2-7, with TRBD1 identical over 12 bases. V dropped 4 bases and J dropped 6; count of bases not matched to a gene: 7. The CDR3 loop spans 15 amino acids. Germline CDR1 reads MNHEY; CDR2 reads SVGEGT. CDR3 bases: TGTGCCAGCAGTTCCCCGGGACAGGGGGCGTTCGAGCAGTACTTC. It yields the protein CASSSPGQGAFEQYF.

This clone was found many times. The genes are TRBV6-1 and TRBJ1-1, with TRBD1 as a possible D gene (6 bases). With 6 bases removed from V and 5 bases from J, the gap between germline ends came to 13 bases. The CDR3 contains 13 residues. The V gene's germline CDR1 is MNHNS and CDR2 SASEGT. CDR3 in DNA: TGTGCCAGCAGGGGGAGGGGGGTTACTGAAGCTTTCTTT. Translating it yields CASRGRGVTEAFF.

Comment on this clone: A read error may be the cause here, since a much bigger clone is one base away. The same CDR3 is also encoded by other DNA sequences in this sample. This chain links TRBV5-1 with TRBJ2-3; D remains unclear. The CDR3 extends over 16 amino acids. With 4 bases removed from V and 0 bases from J, the gap between germline ends came to 15 bases. In germline, CDR1 is SGHRS, CDR2 YFSETQ. CDR3 nucleotide sequence: TGCGCCAGCAGCCCCCCCGGCGGTGCTAGCACAGATACGCAGTATTTT. Translating gives CASSPPGGASTDTQYF.

As regards this clone: One end of the junction is discordant with germline, which a read error may explain. The chain couples TRBV28 to TRBJ2-7; D might be TRBD2 (6 bases). Germline lookup yields CDR1 MDHEN and CDR2 SYDVKM. This CDR3 comprises 14 residues. CDR3 bases: TGTGCCAGCAGCTTTGAAGGACTATCCTACGATCAGTACTTC. Amino acids: CASSFEGLSYDQYF.

Ten or more counts support this clone. The chain couples TRBV6-1 to TRBJ1-1; the D is unclear. V was shortened by 7 bases and J by 5 bases, with 8 bases between the two germline ends. The CDR3 length is 11 residues. The germline V gene encodes CDR1 MNHNS and CDR2 SASEGT. The DNA of the CDR3 is TGTGCCAGCACGCAGAGTACTGAAGCTTTCTTT. Amino acid sequence: CASTQSTEAFF.

Note on this clone: One base away lies a much larger clone, so this may be a sequencing read error. This chain uses TRBV6-5 with TRBJ2-1, with D possibly matching TRBD2 (6 bases). The CDR3 is 15 amino acids. The V gene's germline CDR1 is MNHEY and CDR2 SVGAGI. As DNA, the CDR3 is TGTGCCAGCAGTTCGAGCGGGCGGATATCCAATGGGCAGTTCTTC. It specifies CASSSSGRISNGQFF.

This clone was seen just once. Germline is not matched at one junction end, which may reflect a read error. The chain is built from TRBV11-1 and TRBJ2-3; 7 nucleotides line up with TRBD2. The CDR3 runs to 17 residues. Germline CDR1 reads SGHAT; CDR2 reads FQDESV (reference sequence). Written as DNA, the CDR3 is TGTGCCAGCAACTTAGACCTGGCGGGAGTTGCGACAGATACGCAGTATTTT. Its protein is CASNLDLAGVATDTQYF.

This chain uses TRBV20-1 with TRBJ2-4, with TRBD1 as a possible D gene (5 bases). Germline-derived CDR1 and CDR2 are DFQATT and SNEGSKA (reference sequence). Trimming shortened V by 5 bases and J by 10 bases, and 15 bases separated the two germline ends. The CDR3 totals 12 residues. CDR3 nucleotide sequence: TGCAGTGCTTACCCGGGCCAGGGTATTCAGTACTTC. This translates into CSAYPGQGIQYF.

This clone turned up a few times. With a much larger clone just one base away, this may be a read error. The chain recombines TRBV9 with TRBJ2-1; a weak D match, TRBD2 (6 bases). The germline V gene encodes CDR1 SGDLS and CDR2 YYNGEE. The CDR3 totals 16 residues. V was cut by 0 bases and J by 4 bases, with 14 bases left in between. The CDR3 spells CASSVEVERVYNEQFF. The CDR3 DNA sequence: TGTGCCAGCAGCGTAGAGGTCGAGCGGGTATACAATGAGCAGTTCTTC.

On this clone itself: A read error may be the cause here, since a much bigger clone is one base away. The chain combines TRBV14 with TRBJ2-6; D gene uncertain. The CDR3 runs 14 residues. The germline gives CDR1 SGHDN, CDR2 FVKESK. The CDR3 coding sequence is TGTTCCAGCAGTCGTAGTTCTGGGGCCAACGTCCTGACTTTC. Amino acid sequence: CSSSRSSGANVLTF.